The T cell receptor (beta chain) described here comes from a study of blood T cell repertoires in COVID-19. Produced via immunoSEQ multiplex PCR; TCRdb's table is partial and in-frame only. The data contain about 180,000 clones, 84% of them seen just once; the ten biggest clones take up 5.5% to 7.5%. Germline CDR1 reads SEHNR; CDR2 reads FQNEAQ (reference sequence). Trimming removed 5 bases from V and 5 bases from J, with 15 bases in between. The CDR3 extends over 14 amino acids. This TCR was sampled from a human donor in a cohort sampled during active COVID-19. The chain has TRBV7-9 and TRBJ1-2; no clear D gene. Sequenced input: peripheral blood. The CDR3 region is CASSPLDIYYGYTF. CDR3 nucleotides: TGTGCCAGCAGCCCCCTAGATATCTATTATGGCTACACCTTC.